One sample yielded the 7 T cell receptor beta chains listed below, sequenced in a study of blood T cell repertoires in COVID-19. Clones were sequenced by immunoSEQ multiplex PCR, and TCRdb holds only the in-frame ones, with some missing. This table holds about 98,000 clones, around 84% found once. Sequencing was carried out using peripheral blood. These receptors were collected from a human donor in a cohort sampled during active COVID-19.

This clone has only a few counts. The gene calls are TRBV7-9 and TRBJ1-1; D is possibly TRBD1 (5 bases). CDR3 size: 16 residues. CDR1 is SEHNR and CDR2 is FQNEAQ in the germline V gene (reference sequence). With 1 base removed from V and 1 base from J, the gap between germline ends came to 13 bases. The CDR3 DNA is TGTGCCAGCAGCTTAGGTCAGGGTTTTTGGAACACTGAAGCTTTCTTT. Its translation is CASSLGQGFWNTEAFF.

The chain links TRBV30 to TRBJ2-1; no firm D call. The germline CDR1 and CDR2 sequences are GTSNPN and SVGIG (reference sequence). CDR3 size: 16 residues. Trimming stripped 0 bases from V and 4 bases from J, with 16 bases between. In DNA form, the CDR3 reads TGTGCCTGGAGTGTAGTCGCAACAGACCCTTACAATGAGCAGTTCTTC. The encoded protein is CAWSVVATDPYNEQFF.

The chain has TRBV9 and TRBJ1-2; 8 positions agree with TRBD1. The CDR3 is 15 residues long. With 3 bases clipped from V and 5 bases from J, the junction kept 9 bases outside the gene matches. The germline CDR1 and CDR2 sequences are SGDLS and YYNGEE. CDR3: CASSGQGSNRYGYTF. The CDR3 DNA sequence: TGTGCCAGCAGCGGACAGGGGAGTAATAGGTATGGCTACACCTTC.

V gene TRBV4-3 combines with J gene TRBJ1-1; D is uncertain. Germline CDR1 is LGHNA and CDR2 is YSLEER. The CDR3 has 12 amino acids. The V and J ends lost 3 bases and 3 bases respectively, with 5 bases between them. CDR3 DNA sequence: TGCGCCAGCAGCCAGGCCGACACTGAAGCTTTCTTT. It translates to CASSQADTEAFF.

The J gene is TRBJ2-7, the V gene TRBV4-1; 12 bases are a match to TRBD2. The CDR3 loop spans 17 amino acids. CDR1 MGHRA and CDR2 YSYEKL come from the germline V gene. The trim removed 1 base at V and 2 bases at J, leaving 6 bases unmatched. In DNA form, the CDR3 reads TGCGCCAGCAGCCAAGTTCTAGCGGGGGGGTGGACCTACGAGCAGTACTTC. Translated, it gives CASSQVLAGGWTYEQYF.

The V gene is TRBV7-2, the J gene TRBJ2-3; 15 bases map to TRBD2. The CDR3 is 17 residues long. With 5 bases clipped from V and 3 bases from J, the junction kept 6 bases outside the gene matches. Germline V gene sequence: CDR1 SGHTA, CDR2 FQGNSA. CDR3 in amino acids: CASSQGLAGGRTDTQYF. CDR3 DNA: TGTGCCAGCAGCCAGGGACTAGCGGGGGGCCGAACAGATACGCAGTATTTT.

The V gene is TRBV6-5, the J gene TRBJ2-1; 8 nucleotides match TRBD1. V lost 6 bases and J lost 4; bases outside the gene matches: 5. Germline CDR1 reads MNHEY; CDR2 reads SVGAGI. The CDR3 totals 14 residues. CDR3 DNA: TGTGCCAGCAGCCCGGGACAGGATTACAATGAGCAGTTCTTC. Its translation is CASSPGQDYNEQFF.